This T cell receptor (beta chain) emerged from a study of T cell responses to AZD1222 COVID-19 vaccine. Study-level information: Second-dose intervals of approximately 4 or approximately 12 weeks were pooled. Whole-study results and caveats: Nearly half of unique spike-specific TCRs reportedly avoided B.1.351 and B.1.1.7 mutated regions. Just six AZD1222 recipients were seropositive at baseline.

Comment on this clone: Its cognate antigen is unknown.

After removal of 1 base from V and 4 bases from J, the junction contained 8 bases not matched to a gene. CDR3 length: 15 residues. The germline CDR1 and CDR2 sequences are GTSNPN and SVGIG (reference sequence). Clones were read by immunoSEQ multiplex PCR, and TCRdb kept only the in-frame ones, dropping some. The data show roughly 97,000 clones, with around 91% seen just once and 18% held by the top ten. This clonotype originated in an adult in good health. This specimen consisted of peripheral blood, obtained on day 0 of AZD1222 vaccination. The V gene is TRBV30, the J gene TRBJ1-1, with 8 positions matching TRBD1. CDR3 residues: CAWSALDRVGTEAFF. Written as DNA, the CDR3 is TGTGCCTGGAGTGCATTGGACAGGGTGGGCACTGAAGCTTTCTTT.